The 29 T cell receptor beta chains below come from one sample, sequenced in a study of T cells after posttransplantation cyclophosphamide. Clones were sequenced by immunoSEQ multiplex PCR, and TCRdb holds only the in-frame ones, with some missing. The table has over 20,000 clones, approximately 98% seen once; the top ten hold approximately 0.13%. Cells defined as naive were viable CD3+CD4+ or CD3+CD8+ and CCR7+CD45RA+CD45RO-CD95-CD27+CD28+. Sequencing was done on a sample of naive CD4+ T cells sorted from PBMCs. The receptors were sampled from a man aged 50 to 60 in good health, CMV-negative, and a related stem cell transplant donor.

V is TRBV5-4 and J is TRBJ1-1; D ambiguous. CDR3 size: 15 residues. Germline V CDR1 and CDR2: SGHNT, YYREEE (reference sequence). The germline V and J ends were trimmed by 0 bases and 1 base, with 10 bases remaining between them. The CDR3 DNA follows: TGTGCCAGCAGCTTGGACCTTGCAGGGAACACTGAAGCTTTCTTT. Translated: CASSLDLAGNTEAFF.

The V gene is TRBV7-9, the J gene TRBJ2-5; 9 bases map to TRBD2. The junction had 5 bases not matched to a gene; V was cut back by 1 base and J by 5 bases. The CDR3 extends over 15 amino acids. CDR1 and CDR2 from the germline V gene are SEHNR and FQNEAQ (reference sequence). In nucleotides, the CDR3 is TGTGCCAGCAGCTTAGGGCGGGGGGGGCCGGAGACCCAGTACTTC. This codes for CASSLGRGGPETQYF. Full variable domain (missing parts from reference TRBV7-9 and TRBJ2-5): DTGVSQNPRHKITKRGQNVTFRCDPISEHNRLYWYRQTLGQGPEFLTYFQNEAQLEKSRLLSDRFSAERPKGSFSTLEIQRTEQGDSAMYLCASSLGRGGPETQYFGPGTRLLVL.

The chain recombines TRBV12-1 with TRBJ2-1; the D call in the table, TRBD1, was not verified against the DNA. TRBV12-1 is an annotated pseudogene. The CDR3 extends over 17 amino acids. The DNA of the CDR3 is TGTGCCAGCAGCTTTGGTCTAGGCCAGGGCCCCTTGCATGAGCAGTTCTTC. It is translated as CASSFGLGQGPLHEQFF.

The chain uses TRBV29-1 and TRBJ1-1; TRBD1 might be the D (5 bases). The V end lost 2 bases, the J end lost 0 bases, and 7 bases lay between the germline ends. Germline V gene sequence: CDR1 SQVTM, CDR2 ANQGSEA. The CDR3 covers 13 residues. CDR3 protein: CSVERQLNTEAFF. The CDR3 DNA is TGCAGCGTTGAACGACAGTTGAACACTGAAGCTTTCTTT.

The CDR3 spells CASSPGSYGYTF. The DNA for the CDR3 is TGTGCCAGCAGTCCCGGGAGCTATGGCTACACCTTC. This chain connects TRBV5-6 to TRBJ1-2; D remains ambiguous. V gave up 5 bases and J gave up 4 bases, with 9 bases separating them. The CDR3 runs 12 residues. Germline V CDR1 and CDR2: SGHDT, YYEEEE.

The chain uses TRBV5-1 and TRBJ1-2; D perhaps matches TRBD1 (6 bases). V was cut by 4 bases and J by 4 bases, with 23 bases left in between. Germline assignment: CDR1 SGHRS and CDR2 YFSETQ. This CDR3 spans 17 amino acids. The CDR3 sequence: CASSIGQTSSPLYGYTF. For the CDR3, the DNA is TGCGCCAGCAGCATCGGACAGACCTCCAGCCCACTCTATGGCTACACCTTC.

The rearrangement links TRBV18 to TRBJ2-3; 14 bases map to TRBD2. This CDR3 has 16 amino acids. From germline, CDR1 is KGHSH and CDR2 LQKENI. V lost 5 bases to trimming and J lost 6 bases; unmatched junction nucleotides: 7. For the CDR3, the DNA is TGTGCCAGCTCAGCGGGACTAGCGGGAGTTTCCGATACGCAGTATTTT. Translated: CASSAGLAGVSDTQYF.

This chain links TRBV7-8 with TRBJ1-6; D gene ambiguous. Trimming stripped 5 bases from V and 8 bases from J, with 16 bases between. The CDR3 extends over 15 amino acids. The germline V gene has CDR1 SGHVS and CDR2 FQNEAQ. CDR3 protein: CASSLIGGMDSPLHF. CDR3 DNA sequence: TGTGCCAGCAGCCTCATCGGAGGTATGGATTCACCCCTCCACTTT.

CDR3 DNA: TGTGCCAGTAACCGGGACAAGCTTGCATATAGCAATCAGCCCCAGCATTTT. Translating it yields CASNRDKLAYSNQPQHF. V gene TRBV19 combines with J gene TRBJ1-5; D perhaps matches TRBD1 (6 bases). The V gene lost 7 bases and the J gene lost 0 bases, with 19 bases spanning the gap. The CDR3 is 17 residues long. The germline V gene has CDR1 LNHDA and CDR2 SQIVND (reference sequence).

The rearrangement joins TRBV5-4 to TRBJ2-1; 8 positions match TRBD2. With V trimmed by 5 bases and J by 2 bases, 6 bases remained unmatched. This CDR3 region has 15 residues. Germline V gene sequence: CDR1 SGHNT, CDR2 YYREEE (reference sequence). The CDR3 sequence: CASRDGGATYNEQFF. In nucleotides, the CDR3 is TGTGCCAGCAGAGACGGGGGGGCTACCTACAATGAGCAGTTCTTC.

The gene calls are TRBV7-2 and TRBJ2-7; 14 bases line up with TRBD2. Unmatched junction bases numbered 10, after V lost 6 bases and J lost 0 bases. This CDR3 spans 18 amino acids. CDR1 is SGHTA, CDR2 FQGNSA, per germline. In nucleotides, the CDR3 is TGTGCCAGCAGTCATCCTTCCGGGACTAGCGGGAGCTCCTACGAGCAGTACTTC. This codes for CASSHPSGTSGSSYEQYF.

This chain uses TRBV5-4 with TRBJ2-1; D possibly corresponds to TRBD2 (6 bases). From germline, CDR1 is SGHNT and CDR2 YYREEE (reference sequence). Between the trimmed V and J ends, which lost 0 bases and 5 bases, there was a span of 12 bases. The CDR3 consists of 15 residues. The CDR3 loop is CASSLDRRGHNEQFF. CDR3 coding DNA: TGTGCCAGCAGCTTGGATAGGCGGGGACACAATGAGCAGTTCTTC.

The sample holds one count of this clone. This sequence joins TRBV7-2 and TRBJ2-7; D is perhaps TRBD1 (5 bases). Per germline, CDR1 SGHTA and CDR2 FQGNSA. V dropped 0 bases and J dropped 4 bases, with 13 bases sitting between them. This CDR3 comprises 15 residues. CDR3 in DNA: TGTGCCAGCAGCTTAGCAAGGGGCCGGCAATACGAGCAGTACTTC. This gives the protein CASSLARGRQYEQYF.

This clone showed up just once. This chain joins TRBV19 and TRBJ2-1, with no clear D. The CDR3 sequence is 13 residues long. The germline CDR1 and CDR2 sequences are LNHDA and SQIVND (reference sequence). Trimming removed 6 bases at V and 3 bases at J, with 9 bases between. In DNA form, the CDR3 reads TGTGCCAGTAGCCGAAACAGCTACAATGAGCAGTTCTTC. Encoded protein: CASSRNSYNEQFF.

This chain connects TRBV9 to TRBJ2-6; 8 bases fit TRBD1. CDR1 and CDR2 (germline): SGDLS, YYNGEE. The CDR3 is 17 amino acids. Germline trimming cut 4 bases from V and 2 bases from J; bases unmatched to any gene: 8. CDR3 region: CASSPRQGQAGANVLTF. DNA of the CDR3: TGTGCCAGCAGCCCACGACAGGGGCAGGCTGGGGCCAACGTCCTGACTTTC.

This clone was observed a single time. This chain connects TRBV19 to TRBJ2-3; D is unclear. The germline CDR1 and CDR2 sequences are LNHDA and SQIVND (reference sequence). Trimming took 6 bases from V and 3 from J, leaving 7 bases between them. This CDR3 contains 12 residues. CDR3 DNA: TGTGCCAGTAGACAGACGACAGATACGCAGTATTTT. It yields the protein CASRQTTDTQYF.

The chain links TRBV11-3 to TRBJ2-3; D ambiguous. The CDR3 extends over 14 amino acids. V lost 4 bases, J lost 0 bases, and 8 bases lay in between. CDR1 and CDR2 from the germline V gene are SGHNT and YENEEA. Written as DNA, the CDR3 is TGTGCCAGCAGCTGGCGGAGTAGCACAGATACGCAGTATTTT. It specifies CASSWRSSTDTQYF.

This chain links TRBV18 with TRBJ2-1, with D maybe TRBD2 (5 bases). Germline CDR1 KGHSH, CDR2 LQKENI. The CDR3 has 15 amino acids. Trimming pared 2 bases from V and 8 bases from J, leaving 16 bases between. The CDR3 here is CASSPIQRTPHEQFF. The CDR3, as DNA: TGTGCCAGCTCACCAATCCAGCGGACCCCCCATGAGCAGTTCTTC.

The CDR3 loop reads CASRPSTGLNEKLFF. CDR3 nucleotides: TGTGCCAGCAGGCCCTCGACAGGCCTTAATGAAAAACTGTTTTTT. The chain combines TRBV6-6 with TRBJ1-4; tentative D call: TRBD1 (6 bases). The ends were cut back, 6 bases at V and 4 bases at J, with 15 bases in the middle. Germline CDR1 MNHNY, CDR2 SVGAGI (reference sequence). CDR3 length equals 15 residues.

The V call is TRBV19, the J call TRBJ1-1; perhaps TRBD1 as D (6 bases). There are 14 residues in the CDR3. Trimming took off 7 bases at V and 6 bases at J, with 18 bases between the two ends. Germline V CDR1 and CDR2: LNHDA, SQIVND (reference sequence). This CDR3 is CASNTVRGGAEAFF. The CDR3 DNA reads TGTGCCAGTAACACAGTCAGGGGTGGGGCTGAAGCTTTCTTT.

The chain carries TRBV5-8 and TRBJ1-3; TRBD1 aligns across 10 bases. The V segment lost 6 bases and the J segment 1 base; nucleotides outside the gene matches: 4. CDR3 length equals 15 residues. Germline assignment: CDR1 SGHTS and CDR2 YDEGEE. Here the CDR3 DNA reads TGTGCCAGCATCCGGGACAGGGGTTCTGGAAACACCATATATTTT. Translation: CASIRDRGSGNTIYF.

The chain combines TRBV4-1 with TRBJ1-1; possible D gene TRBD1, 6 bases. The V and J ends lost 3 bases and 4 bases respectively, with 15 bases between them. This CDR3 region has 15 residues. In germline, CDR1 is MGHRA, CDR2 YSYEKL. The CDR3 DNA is TGCGCCAGCAGCCAGCACTCACAGGGAGCCACTGAAGCTTTCTTT. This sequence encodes CASSQHSQGATEAFF.

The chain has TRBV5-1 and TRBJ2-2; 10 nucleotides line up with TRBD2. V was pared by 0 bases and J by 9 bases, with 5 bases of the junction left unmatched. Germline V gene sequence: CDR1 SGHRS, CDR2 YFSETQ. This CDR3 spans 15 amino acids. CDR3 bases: TGCGCCAGCAGCTTGGCAGCTAGCGGGAGAAGGGAGCTGTTTTTT. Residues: CASSLAASGRRELFF. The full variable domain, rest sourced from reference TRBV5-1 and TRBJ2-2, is KAGVTQTPRYLIKTRGQQVTLSCSPISGHRSVSWYQQTPGQGLQFLFEYFSETQRNKGNFPGRFSGRQFSNSRSEMNVSTLELGDSALYLCASSLAASGRRELFFGEGSRLTVL.

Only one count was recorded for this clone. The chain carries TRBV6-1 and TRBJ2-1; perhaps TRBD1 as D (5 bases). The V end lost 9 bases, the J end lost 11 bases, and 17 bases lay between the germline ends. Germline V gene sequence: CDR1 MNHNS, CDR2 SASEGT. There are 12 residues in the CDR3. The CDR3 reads CASGEDWTKQFF. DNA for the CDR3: TGTGCCAGTGGAGAAGATTGGACAAAGCAGTTCTTC.

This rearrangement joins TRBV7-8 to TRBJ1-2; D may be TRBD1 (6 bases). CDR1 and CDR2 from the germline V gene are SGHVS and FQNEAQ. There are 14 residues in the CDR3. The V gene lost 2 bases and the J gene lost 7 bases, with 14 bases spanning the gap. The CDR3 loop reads CASSLQGLSGGYTF. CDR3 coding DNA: TGTGCCAGCAGCTTACAGGGGTTATCCGGTGGCTACACCTTC.

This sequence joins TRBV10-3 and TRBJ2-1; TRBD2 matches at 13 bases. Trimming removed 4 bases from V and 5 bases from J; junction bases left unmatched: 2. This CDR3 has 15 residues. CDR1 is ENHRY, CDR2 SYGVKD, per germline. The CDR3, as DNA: TGTGCCATCAGTGTACTAGCGGGAGGGGACAATGAGCAGTTCTTC. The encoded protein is CAISVLAGGDNEQFF.

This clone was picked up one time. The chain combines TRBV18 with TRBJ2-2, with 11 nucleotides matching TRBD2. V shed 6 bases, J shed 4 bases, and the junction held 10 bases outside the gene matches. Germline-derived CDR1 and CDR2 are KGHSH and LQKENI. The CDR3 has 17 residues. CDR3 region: CASSQQRLAGITGELFF. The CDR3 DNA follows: TGTGCCAGCTCCCAACAGAGACTAGCGGGAATCACCGGGGAGCTGTTTTTT.

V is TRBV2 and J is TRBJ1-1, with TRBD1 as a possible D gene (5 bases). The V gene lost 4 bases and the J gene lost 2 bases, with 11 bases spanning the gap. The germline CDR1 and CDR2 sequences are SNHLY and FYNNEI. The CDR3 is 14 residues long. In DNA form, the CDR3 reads TGTGCCAGCAGTGTGGGGGGAGGTAACACTGAAGCTTTCTTT. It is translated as CASSVGGGNTEAFF. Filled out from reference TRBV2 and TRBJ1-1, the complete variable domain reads EPEVTQTPSHQVTQMGQEVILRCVPISNHLYFYWYRQILGQKVEFLVSFYNNEISEKSEIFDDQFSVERPDGSNFTLKIRSTKLEDSAMYFCASSVGGGNTEAFFGQGTRLTVV.

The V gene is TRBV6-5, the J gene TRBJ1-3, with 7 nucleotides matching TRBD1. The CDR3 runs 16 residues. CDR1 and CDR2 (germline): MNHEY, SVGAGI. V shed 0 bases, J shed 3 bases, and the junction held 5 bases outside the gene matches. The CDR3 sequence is CASSYSFTGDGNTIYF. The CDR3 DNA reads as TGTGCCAGCAGTTACTCCTTCACAGGGGATGGAAACACCATATATTTT.